The clone carrying this T cell receptor beta chain has more than one count but fewer than ten. Antigen unknown. The data derive from a study of blood T cells in healthy people across ages. General observations from the study: Because donor CMV status was unknown, expanded clonotype changes were possibly confounded.

Using a J-beta primer mix together with a sample-barcoded 5' primer, a second PCR was run for roughly 6 to 12 cycles. Each cDNA molecule was tagged by a template-switch adaptor with 12 random nucleotides. TCRdb re-analysed the 5' RACE reads in MiXCR, keeping a single row per CDR3 protein. The sample lists about 640,000 distinct CDR3 sequences; roughly 58% were seen once. From germline, CDR1 is SGHVS and CDR2 FNYEAQ. This CDR3 region has 15 residues. This chain connects TRBV7-6 to TRBJ2-7; D is undetermined. The J call may be mistaken, given a closer DNA end match to TRBJ2-5. The sequence was obtained from a man aged 55 to 70 in good health. Specimen: blood. The CDR3 sequence: CASSLEGRPQETQYF. The CDR3 nucleotides are TGTGCCAGCAGCTTAGAGGGTCGCCCCCAAGAGACCCAGTACTTC.